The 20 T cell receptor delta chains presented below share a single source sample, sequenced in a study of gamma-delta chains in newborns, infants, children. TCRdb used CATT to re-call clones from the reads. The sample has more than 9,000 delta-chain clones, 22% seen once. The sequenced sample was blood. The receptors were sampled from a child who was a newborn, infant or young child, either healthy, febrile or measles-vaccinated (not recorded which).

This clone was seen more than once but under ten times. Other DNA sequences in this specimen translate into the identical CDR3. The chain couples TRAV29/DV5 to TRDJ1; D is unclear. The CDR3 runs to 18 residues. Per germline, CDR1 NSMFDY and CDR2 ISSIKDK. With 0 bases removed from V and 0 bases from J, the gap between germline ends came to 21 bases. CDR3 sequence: CAASAGGSAYAYTDKLIF. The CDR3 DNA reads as TGTGCAGCAAGCGCGGGAGGGTCGGCTTACGCCTACACCGATAAACTCATCTTT.

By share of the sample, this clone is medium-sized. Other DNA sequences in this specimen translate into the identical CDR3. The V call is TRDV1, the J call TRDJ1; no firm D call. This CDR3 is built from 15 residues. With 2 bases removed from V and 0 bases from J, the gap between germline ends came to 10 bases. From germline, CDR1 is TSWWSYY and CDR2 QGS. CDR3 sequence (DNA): TGTGCTCTTGGGGAAGCACCTCCTTACACCGATAAACTCATCTTT. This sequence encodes CALGEAPPYTDKLIF.

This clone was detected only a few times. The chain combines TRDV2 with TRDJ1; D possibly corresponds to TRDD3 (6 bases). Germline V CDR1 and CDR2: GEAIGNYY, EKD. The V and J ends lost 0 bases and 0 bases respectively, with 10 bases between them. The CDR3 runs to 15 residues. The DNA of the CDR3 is TGTGCCTGTGACACCGCGGGGATCCACACCGATAAACTCATCTTT. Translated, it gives CACDTAGIHTDKLIF.

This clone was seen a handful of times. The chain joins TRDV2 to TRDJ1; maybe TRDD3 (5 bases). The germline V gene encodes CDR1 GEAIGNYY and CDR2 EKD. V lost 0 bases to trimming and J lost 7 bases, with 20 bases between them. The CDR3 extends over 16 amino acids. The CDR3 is CACDTLSPGTRGKLIF. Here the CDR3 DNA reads TGTGCCTGTGACACCCTCTCGCCGGGGACGCGGGGTAAACTCATCTTT.

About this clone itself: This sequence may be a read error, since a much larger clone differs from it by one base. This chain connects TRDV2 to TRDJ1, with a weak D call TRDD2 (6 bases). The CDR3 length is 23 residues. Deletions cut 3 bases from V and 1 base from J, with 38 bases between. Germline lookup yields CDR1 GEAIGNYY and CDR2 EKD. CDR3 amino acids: CACDESFHRGAVEDTRGTDKLIF. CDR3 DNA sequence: TGTGCCTGTGACGAGTCCTTCCACAGAGGCGCTGTGGAAGATACAAGGGGCACCGATAAACTCATCTTT.

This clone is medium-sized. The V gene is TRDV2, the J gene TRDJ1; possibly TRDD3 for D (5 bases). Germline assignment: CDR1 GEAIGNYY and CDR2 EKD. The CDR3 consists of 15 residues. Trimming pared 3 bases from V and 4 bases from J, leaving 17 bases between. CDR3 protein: CACDRLGPGGDKLIF. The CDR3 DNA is TGTGCCTGTGACCGACTAGGCCCAGGGGGCGATAAACTCATCTTT.

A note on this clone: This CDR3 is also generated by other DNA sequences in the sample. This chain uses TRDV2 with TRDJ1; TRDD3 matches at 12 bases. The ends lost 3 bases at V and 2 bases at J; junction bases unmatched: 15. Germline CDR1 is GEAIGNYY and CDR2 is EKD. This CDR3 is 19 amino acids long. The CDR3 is CACDSLLGDTGSGTDKLIF. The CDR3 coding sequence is TGTGCCTGTGACTCCCTGCTGGGGGATACGGGTTCGGGGACCGATAAACTCATCTTT.

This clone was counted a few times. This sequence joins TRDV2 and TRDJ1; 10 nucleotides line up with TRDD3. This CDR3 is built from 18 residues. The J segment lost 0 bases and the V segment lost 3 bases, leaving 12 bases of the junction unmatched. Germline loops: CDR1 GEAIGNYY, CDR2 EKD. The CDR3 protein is CACDALGDSGGYTDKLIF. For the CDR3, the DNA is TGTGCCTGTGACGCCCTGGGGGATAGTGGGGGATACACCGATAAACTCATCTTT.

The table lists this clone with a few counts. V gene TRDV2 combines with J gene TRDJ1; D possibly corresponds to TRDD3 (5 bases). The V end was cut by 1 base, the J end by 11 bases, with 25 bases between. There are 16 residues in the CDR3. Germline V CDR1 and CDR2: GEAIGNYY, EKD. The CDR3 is CACDTRGSGAKRSLIF. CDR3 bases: TGTGCCTGTGACACGAGGGGAAGTGGGGCCAAGAGGTCCCTCATCTTT.

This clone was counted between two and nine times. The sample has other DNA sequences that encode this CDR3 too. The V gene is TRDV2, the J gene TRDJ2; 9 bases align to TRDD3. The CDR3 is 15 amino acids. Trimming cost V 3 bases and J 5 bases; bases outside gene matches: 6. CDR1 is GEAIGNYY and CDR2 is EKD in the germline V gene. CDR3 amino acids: CACDVLGDGTAQLFF. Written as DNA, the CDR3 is TGTGCCTGTGACGTGCTGGGGGATGGTACAGCACAACTCTTCTTT.

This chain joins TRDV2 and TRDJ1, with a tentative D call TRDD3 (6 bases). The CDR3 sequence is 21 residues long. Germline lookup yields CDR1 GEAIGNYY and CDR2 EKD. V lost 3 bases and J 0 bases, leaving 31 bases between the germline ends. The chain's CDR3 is CACDPAGKGEWGSPYTDKLIF. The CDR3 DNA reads TGTGCCTGTGACCCCGCGGGGAAAGGGGAGTGGGGGTCCCCGTACACCGATAAACTCATCTTT.

Here the CDR3 reads CACEALGGNTDKLIF. CDR3 nucleotides: TGTGCCTGTGAGGCACTGGGGGGTAACACCGATAAACTCATCTTT. This sequence joins TRDV2 and TRDJ1; 8 bases line up with TRDD3. The CDR3 loop spans 15 amino acids. The ends lost 4 bases at V and 0 bases at J; junction bases unmatched: 6. Germline V lookup: CDR1 GEAIGNYY, CDR2 EKD.

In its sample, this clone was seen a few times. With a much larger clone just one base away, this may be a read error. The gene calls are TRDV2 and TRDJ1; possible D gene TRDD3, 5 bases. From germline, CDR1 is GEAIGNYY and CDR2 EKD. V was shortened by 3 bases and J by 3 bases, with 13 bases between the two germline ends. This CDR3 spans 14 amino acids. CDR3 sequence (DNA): TGTGCCTGTGACTCTATGCTGGGAGCCGATAAACTCATCTTT. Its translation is CACDSMLGADKLIF.

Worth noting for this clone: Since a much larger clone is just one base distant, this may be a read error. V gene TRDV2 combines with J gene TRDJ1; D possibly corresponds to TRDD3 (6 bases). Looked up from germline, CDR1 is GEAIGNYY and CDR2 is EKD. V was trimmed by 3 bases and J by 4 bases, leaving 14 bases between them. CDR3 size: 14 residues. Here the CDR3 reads CACDPRGSLDKLIF. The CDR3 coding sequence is TGTGCCTGTGACCCTCGGGGATCCCTCGATAAACTCATCTTT.

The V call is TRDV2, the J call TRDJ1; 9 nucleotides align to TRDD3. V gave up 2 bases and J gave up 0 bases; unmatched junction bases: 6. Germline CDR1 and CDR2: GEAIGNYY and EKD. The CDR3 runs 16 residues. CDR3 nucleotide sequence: TGTGCCTGTGACATACTGGGGGACTTGTACACCGATAAACTCATCTTT. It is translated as CACDILGDLYTDKLIF.

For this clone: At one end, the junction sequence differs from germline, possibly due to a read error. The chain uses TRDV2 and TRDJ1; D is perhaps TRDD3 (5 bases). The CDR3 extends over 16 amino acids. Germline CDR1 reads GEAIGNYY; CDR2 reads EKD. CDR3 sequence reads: CAWETLEDMETDKIIF. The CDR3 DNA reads TGTGCCTGGGAGACACTGGAGGATATGGAAACCGATAAAATCATCTTT.

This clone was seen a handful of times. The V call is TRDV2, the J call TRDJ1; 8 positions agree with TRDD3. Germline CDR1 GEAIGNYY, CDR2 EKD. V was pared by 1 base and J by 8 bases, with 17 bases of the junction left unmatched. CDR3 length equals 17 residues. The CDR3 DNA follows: TGTGCCTGTGACACTCTTCGGAGTGGGGGATCCCTTCCGAAACTCATCTTT. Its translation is CACDTLRSGGSLPKLIF.

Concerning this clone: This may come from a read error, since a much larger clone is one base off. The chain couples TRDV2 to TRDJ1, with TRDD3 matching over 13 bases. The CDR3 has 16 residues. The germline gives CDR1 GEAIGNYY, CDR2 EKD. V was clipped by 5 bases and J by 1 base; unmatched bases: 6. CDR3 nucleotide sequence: TGTGCCTGTGTCCCACTGGGGGATACGTCCACCGATAAACTCATCTTT. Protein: CACVPLGDTSTDKLIF.

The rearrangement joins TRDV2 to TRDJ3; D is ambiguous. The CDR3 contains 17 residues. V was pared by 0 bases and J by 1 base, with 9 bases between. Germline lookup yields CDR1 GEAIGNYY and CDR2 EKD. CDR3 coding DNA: TGTGCCTGTGACACCGGCTTGATTTCCTGGGACACCCGACAGATGTTTTTC. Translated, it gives CACDTGLISWDTRQMFF.

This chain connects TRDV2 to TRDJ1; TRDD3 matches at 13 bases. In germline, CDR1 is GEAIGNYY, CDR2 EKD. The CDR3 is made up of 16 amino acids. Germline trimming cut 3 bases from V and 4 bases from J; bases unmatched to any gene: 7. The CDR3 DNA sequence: TGTGCCTGTGACGTACTGGGGGATACGGGAGGCGATAAACTCATCTTT. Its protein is CACDVLGDTGGDKLIF.